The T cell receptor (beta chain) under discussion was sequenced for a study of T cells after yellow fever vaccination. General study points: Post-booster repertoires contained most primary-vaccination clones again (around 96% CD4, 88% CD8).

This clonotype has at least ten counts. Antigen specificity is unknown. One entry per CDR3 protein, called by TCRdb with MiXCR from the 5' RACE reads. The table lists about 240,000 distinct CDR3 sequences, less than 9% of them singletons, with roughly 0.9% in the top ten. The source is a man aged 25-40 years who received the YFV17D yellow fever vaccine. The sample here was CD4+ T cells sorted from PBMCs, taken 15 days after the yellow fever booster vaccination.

The CDR3 nucleotides are TGTGCCAGTAGTGAATCCTTCCACTCCTACAATGAGCAGTTCTTC. The encoded protein is CASSESFHSYNEQFF. The V gene is TRBV19, the J gene TRBJ2-1; D uncertain. V was shortened by 5 bases and J by 0 bases, with 11 bases between the two germline ends. The CDR3 length is 15 residues. The germline V gene has CDR1 LNHDA and CDR2 SQIVND (reference sequence).